This record looks at one TCR beta chain sequence and its context. The data were obtained in a study of yellow fever vaccine responses in identical twins. Germline assignment: CDR1 SGHRS and CDR2 YFSETQ. This CDR3 is built from 14 residues. Trimming left V 0 bases short and J 5 bases short, with 9 bases between. TCRdb recomputed calls from the RT-PCR reads with MiXCR, one row per CDR3 protein. The sample includes tens of thousands of distinct CDR3 sequences, roughly three fifths of them seen just once. The sequenced sample was T cells from blood (PBMCs), unsorted or a sorted subset (not recorded which), obtained before or after yellow fever vaccination (not recorded which). V usage is TRBV5-1 and J usage is TRBJ2-1; a weak D match, TRBD1 (5 bases). This clonotype was sampled from a woman younger than 30 who received the yellow fever vaccine. The CDR3 here is CASSLEGRDNEQFF. The CDR3 DNA is TGCGCCAGCAGCTTGGAAGGCAGGGACAATGAGCAGTTCTTC.